Sequencing of this T cell receptor (beta chain) was carried out in a study of blood T cell repertoires in COVID-19. The assay was immunoSEQ multiplex PCR, and TCRdb's table has in-frame clones only and misses some. The sample holds roughly 190,000 clones, about 89% seen once. The CDR3 consists of 16 residues. V gave up 5 bases and J gave up 4 bases, with 18 bases separating them. The germline V gene has CDR1 LNHDA and CDR2 SQIVND (reference sequence). The V and J genes are TRBV19 and TRBJ1-3; D remains ambiguous. The TCR comes from a man aged 65-85 years with acute or convalescent COVID-19. The sequenced sample was peripheral blood. CDR3: CASSQNAALRGNTIYF. CDR3 DNA: TGTGCCAGTAGTCAAAATGCCGCCTTGCGGGGAAACACCATATATTTT.